This T cell receptor (beta chain) was recorded in a study of blood T cell repertoires in COVID-19 (dated by TCRdb to the early 2020s). Study-level background: Collaborator samples came from the United States, Italy and Spain and covered acute and convalescent phases of COVID-19. The prospective study material was composed of cDNA or gDNA derived from T cells, B-cell-depleted T cells, or PBMCs. Subjects who had been exposed to COVID-19, were actively infected with it, or had recovered from it provided the deeply sampled blood TCRbeta repertoires that made up the dataset. The repertoires were released in a freely available public database intended as a resource for research on the immune response to SARS-CoV-2. The samples were drawn from the first 160 participants of the ongoing ImmuneRACE study and from some 1,300 subjects provided by 6 global collaborators. The sample metadata nearly always contained a de-identified subject ID, COVID-19 status, age in years and sex. Where HLA class I and class II types were available, the types were taken from metadata supplied by the sample provider, not from assay-based typing. The research as a whole found: How much clinical and demographic metadata was included differed by source and by participant, and the metadata was provided uncurated.

V gives up 6 bases and J gives up 9 bases, and the segment between their germline ends measures 20 bases. From the cysteine up to the phenylalanine, the CDR3 has a length of 13 residues. Kept here is only the CDR3 DNA, which spans 39 bases and is read in frame from base 1. CDR1 SQVTM and CDR2 ANQGSEA were looked up in the germline V gene. The immunoSEQ Assay, a bias-controlled multiplex PCR, was used to amplify TCRbeta CDR3 regions from genomic DNA. In the source study's methods: The number of nucleated cells in each sample was estimated by amplification of reference gene primers within the assay. To quantify the absolute abundance of each unique TCRbeta CDR3 rearrangement, sequence reads were collapsed and filtered. Productive Simpson clonality was computed per sample as the square root of Simpson's diversity index over productive rearrangements. In TCRdb, the immuneACCESS table is reduced to in-frame sequences with V and J assigned. These tables do not hold every clone; where another copy was compared, an unresolved V gene accounts for under half, and the others remain unexplained. The DNA gave D and trimming, while V, J and clone size come from that table. Counted in this sample were about 100,000 clones; just under 80% of them appeared once. The ten most abundant clones make up 9% to 14% of the sample.

Each collaborating institution followed its own protocols to collect whole blood in K2EDTA tubes. For TCRbeta analysis, collaborators shipped samples in one of three forms: frozen whole blood, isolated PBMCs, or DNA extracted from either of those sample types. Of note for this clone: Its cognate antigen has yet to be identified. No quality values exist for individual bases; no much larger clone is one base distant.

This receptor was taken from a woman aged 70 to 79 with acute or convalescent COVID-19. Recombination linked TRBV29-1 to TRBJ1-2, with TRBD1 as a weak D call on 6 bases. Sequenced sample: peripheral blood. The bases read TGCAGCGTCCCAATTTCTGGACAGACCCGCTACACCTTC. The translation is CSVPISGQTRYTF.